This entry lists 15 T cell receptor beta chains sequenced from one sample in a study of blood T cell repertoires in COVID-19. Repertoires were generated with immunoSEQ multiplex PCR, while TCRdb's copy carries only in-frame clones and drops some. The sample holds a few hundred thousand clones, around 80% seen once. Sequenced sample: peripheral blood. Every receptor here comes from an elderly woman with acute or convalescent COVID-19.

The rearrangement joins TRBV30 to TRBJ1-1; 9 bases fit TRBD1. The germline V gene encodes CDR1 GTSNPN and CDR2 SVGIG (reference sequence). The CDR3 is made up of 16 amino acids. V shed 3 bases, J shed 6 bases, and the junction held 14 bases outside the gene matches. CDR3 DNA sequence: TGTGCCTGGAGCAGAAAGGGACAGGGAAGGAGCGCTGAAGCTTTCTTT. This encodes CAWSRKGQGRSAEAFF.

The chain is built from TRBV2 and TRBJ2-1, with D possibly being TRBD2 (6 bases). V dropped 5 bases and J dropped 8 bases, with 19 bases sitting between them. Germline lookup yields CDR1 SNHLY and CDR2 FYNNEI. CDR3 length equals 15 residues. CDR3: CASSIGTLAAYEQFF. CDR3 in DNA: TGTGCCAGCAGTATCGGGACTTTAGCAGCCTATGAGCAGTTCTTC.

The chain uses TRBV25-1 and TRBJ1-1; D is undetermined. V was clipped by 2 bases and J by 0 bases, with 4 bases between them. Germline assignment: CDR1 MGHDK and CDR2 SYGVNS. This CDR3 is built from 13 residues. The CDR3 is CASSERVNTEAFF. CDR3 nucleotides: TGTGCCAGCAGTGAACGGGTGAACACTGAAGCTTTCTTT.

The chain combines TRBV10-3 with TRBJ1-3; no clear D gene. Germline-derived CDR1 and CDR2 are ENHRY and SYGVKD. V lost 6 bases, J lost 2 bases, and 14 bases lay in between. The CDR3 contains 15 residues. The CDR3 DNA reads TGTGCCATCAGCACCCCGGGAGGGACTGGAAACACCATATATTTT. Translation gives CAISTPGGTGNTIYF.

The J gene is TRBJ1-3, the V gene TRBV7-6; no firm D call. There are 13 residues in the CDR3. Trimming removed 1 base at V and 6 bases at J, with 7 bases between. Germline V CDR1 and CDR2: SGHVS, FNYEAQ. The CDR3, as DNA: TGTGCCAGCAGCTTAGGGGGAGAAAACACCATATATTTT. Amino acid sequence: CASSLGGENTIYF.

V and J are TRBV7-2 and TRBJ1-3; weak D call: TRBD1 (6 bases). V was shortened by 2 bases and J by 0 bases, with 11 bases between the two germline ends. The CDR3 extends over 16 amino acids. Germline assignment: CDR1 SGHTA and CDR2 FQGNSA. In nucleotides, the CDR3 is TGTGCCAGCAGCTTATCTAACAGGGACTCTGGAAACACCATATATTTT. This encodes CASSLSNRDSGNTIYF. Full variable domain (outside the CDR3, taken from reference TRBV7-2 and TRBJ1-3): GAGVSQSPSNKVTEKGKDVELRCDPISGHTALYWYRQSLGQGLEFLIYFQGNSAPDKSGLPSDRFSAERTGGSVSTLTIQRTQQEDSAVYLCASSLSNRDSGNTIYFGEGSWLTVV.

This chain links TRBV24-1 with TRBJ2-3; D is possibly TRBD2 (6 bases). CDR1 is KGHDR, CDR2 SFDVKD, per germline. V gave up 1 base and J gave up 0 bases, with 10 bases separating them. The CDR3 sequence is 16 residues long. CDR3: CATSDFSGTSTDTQYF. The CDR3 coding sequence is TGTGCCACCAGTGATTTTAGCGGAACTAGCACAGATACGCAGTATTTT.

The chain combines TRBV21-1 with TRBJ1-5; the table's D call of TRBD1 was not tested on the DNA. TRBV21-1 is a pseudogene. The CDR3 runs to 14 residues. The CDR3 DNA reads TGTGCCAGCCCCCCCCCAGGGAGCAATCAGCCCCAGCATTTT. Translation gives CASPPPGSNQPQHF.

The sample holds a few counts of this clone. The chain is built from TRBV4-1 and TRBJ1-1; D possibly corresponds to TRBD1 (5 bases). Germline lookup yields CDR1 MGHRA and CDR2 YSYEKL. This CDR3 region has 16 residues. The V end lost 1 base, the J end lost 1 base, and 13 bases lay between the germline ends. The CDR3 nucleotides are TGCGCCAGCAGCCAAGTTTTGGCCAGGGAGAACACTGAAGCTTTCTTT. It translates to CASSQVLARENTEAFF.

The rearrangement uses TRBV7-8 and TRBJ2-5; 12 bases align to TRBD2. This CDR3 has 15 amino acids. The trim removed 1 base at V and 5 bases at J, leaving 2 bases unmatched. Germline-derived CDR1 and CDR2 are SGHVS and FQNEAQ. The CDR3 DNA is TGTGCCAGCAGCTTAGGGACTAGCGGGATTGAGACCCAGTACTTC. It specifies CASSLGTSGIETQYF.

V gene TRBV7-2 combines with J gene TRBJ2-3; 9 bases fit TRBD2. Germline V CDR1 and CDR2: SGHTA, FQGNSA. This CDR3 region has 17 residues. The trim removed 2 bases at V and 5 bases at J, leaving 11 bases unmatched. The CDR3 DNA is TGTGCCAGCAGCTTAACCCTAGCGGGGTTTAAGGGAGATACGCAGTATTTT. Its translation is CASSLTLAGFKGDTQYF. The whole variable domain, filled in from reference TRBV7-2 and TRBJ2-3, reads GAGVSQSPSNKVTEKGKDVELRCDPISGHTALYWYRQSLGQGLEFLIYFQGNSAPDKSGLPSDRFSAERTGGSVSTLTIQRTQQEDSAVYLCASSLTLAGFKGDTQYFGPGTRLTVL.

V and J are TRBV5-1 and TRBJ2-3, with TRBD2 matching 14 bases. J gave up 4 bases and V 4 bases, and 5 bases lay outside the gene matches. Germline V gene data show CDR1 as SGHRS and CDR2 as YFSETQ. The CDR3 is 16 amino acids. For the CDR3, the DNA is TGCGCCAGCAGCCTGACTAGCGGGGGGGCCTCAGATACGCAGTATTTT. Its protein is CASSLTSGGASDTQYF.

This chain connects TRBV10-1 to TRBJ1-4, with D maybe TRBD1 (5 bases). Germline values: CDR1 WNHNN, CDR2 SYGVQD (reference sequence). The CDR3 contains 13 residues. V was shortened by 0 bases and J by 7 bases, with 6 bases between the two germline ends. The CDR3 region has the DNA TGCGCCAGCAGTGAGTCGGGGCGTGAAAAACTGTTTTTT. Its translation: CASSESGREKLFF.

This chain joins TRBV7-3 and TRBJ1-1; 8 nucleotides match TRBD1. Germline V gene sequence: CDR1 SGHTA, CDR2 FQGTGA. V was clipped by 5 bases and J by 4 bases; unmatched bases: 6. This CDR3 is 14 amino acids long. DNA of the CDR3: TGTGCCAGCAGCATTCCAGGGGGCACCACTGAAGCTTTCTTT. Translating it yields CASSIPGGTTEAFF.

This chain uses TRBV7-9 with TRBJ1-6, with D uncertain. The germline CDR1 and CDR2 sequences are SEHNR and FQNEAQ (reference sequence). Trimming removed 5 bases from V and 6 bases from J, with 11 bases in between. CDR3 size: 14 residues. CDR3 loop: CASSGDSLNSPLHF. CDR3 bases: TGTGCCAGCAGCGGAGACTCCCTTAATTCACCCCTCCACTTT.